The next 13 T cell receptor beta chains were all read from a single sample in a study of radiotherapy plus CTLA-4 blockade in lung cancer. The table came from immunoSEQ multiplex PCR; TCRdb's copy has only in-frame clones and leaves some out. The sample has under 65,000 clones; approximately 82% are singletons. The source material was peripheral blood, sampled from a patient treated with radiotherapy plus ipilimumab. The receptors stem from a human donor with non-small cell lung cancer whose response to radiotherapy plus ipilimumab could not be evaluated.

The rearrangement joins TRBV2 to TRBJ1-1; TRBD1 might be the D (6 bases). The CDR3 sequence is 15 residues long. From germline, CDR1 is SNHLY and CDR2 FYNNEI. Trimming shortened V by 4 bases and J by 6 bases, and 18 bases separated the two germline ends. The CDR3 DNA sequence: TGTGCCAGCAGTGGGGGGGGCGGGATGGGCGCTGAAGCTTTCTTT. Translated: CASSGGGGMGAEAFF.

The V call is TRBV7-8, the J call TRBJ1-1; TRBD1 is a possible D gene (5 bases). The CDR3 has 12 residues. V lost 5 bases and J 10 bases, leaving 14 bases between the germline ends. Germline CDR1 is SGHVS and CDR2 is FQNEAQ. The CDR3 protein is CASSGDSLVAFF. The CDR3 DNA is TGTGCCAGCAGCGGGGACTCCCTGGTAGCTTTCTTT.

The J gene is TRBJ2-5, the V gene TRBV5-1; TRBD2 aligns across 12 bases. The germline CDR1 and CDR2 sequences are SGHRS and YFSETQ. The ends lost 2 bases at V and 5 bases at J; junction bases unmatched: 7. The CDR3 covers 16 residues. The CDR3: CASSLRLAGGIETQYF. In nucleotides, the CDR3 is TGCGCCAGCAGCTTACGTCTAGCGGGGGGGATTGAGACCCAGTACTTC.

This clone was seen a single time. J is TRBJ2-1 and V is TRBV5-1; D perhaps matches TRBD2 (6 bases). The CDR3 loop spans 15 amino acids. Germline CDR1 reads SGHRS; CDR2 reads YFSETQ. V gave up 6 bases and J gave up 1 base, with 14 bases separating them. CDR3 in amino acids: CASIAGLGSYNEQFF. The CDR3 nucleotides are TGCGCCAGCATTGCGGGGTTAGGATCCTACAATGAGCAGTTCTTC.

This rearrangement joins TRBV7-2 to TRBJ2-3; 9 nucleotides align to TRBD2. The germline gives CDR1 SGHTA, CDR2 FQGNSA. Trimming removed 4 bases from V and 4 bases from J; junction bases left unmatched: 6. The length of the CDR3 is 15 residues. The DNA of the CDR3 is TGTGCCAGCAGCTCAACCGCGGGGGGGGCAGATACGCAGTATTTT. It codes for CASSSTAGGADTQYF.

The chain carries TRBV5-4 and TRBJ2-3; 9 nucleotides match TRBD2. Trimming at V came to 3 bases and at J to 1 base, leaving 6 bases not matched to a gene. There are 16 residues in the CDR3. CDR1 is SGHNT, CDR2 YYREEE, per germline (reference sequence). CDR3 protein: CASSSVIAGGTDTQYF. In DNA form, the CDR3 reads TGTGCCAGCAGCTCAGTAATAGCGGGGGGCACAGATACGCAGTATTTT.

This clone occurred once. This chain links TRBV6-1 with TRBJ2-5, with D unclear. There are 13 residues in the CDR3. Between the trimmed V and J ends, which lost 7 bases and 4 bases, there was a span of 13 bases. Germline lookup yields CDR1 MNHNS and CDR2 SASEGT. The CDR3, as DNA: TGTGCCAGCAACCGTGAGGTAGGAGAGACCCAGTACTTC. Translated, it gives CASNREVGETQYF.

V and J are TRBV4-1 and TRBJ2-7; a weak D match, TRBD2 (7 bases). The V gene lost 2 bases and the J gene lost 6 bases, with 14 bases spanning the gap. CDR1 is MGHRA and CDR2 is YSYEKL in the germline V gene. The CDR3 spans 14 residues. The CDR3, as DNA: TGCGCCAGCAGCCAAACCTGGGGGGGGCCCGAGCAGTACTTC. It translates to CASSQTWGGPEQYF.

This chain uses TRBV9 with TRBJ2-2; unclear D gene. The CDR3 totals 13 residues. Trimming shortened V by 0 bases and J by 5 bases, and 5 bases separated the two germline ends. Per the germline V gene, CDR1 is SGDLS and CDR2 is YYNGEE. The CDR3 region has the DNA TGTGCCAGCAGCGTAGGGCAAACCGGGGAGCTGTTTTTT. Protein product: CASSVGQTGELFF.

This clone was observed once. This chain connects TRBV6-5 to TRBJ2-1; D remains ambiguous. V gave up 10 bases and J gave up 2 bases, with 9 bases separating them. CDR3 size: 12 residues. CDR1 is MNHEY, CDR2 SVGAGI, per germline. The CDR3 DNA sequence: TGTGCCACCAGGTCTACCTACAATGAGCAGTTCTTC. Residues: CATRSTYNEQFF.

The chain is built from TRBV9 and TRBJ2-1; tentatively, D is TRBD2 (6 bases). Germline CDR1 and CDR2: SGDLS and YYNGEE. V was cut by 0 bases and J by 6 bases, with 16 bases left in between. This CDR3 has 16 amino acids. CDR3 in DNA: TGTGCCAGCAGCGTAGCTGGGGGGACCCCGGGCAATGAGCAGTTCTTC. Amino acids: CASSVAGGTPGNEQFF. Based on the CDR3 plus reference TRBV9 and TRBJ2-1, the full variable domain is DSGVTQTPKHLITATGQRVTLRCSPRSGDLSVYWYQQSLDQGLQFLIQYYNGEERAKGNILERFSAQQFPDLHSELNLSSLELGDSALYFCASSVAGGTPGNEQFFGPGTRLTVL.

The genes are TRBV9 and TRBJ2-6; the D is unclear. Trimming took 4 bases from V and 0 from J, leaving 8 bases between them. From germline, CDR1 is SGDLS and CDR2 YYNGEE. The CDR3 sequence is 15 residues long. The DNA for the CDR3 is TGTGCCAGCAGCTCAATCGGCTCTGGGGCCAACGTCCTGACTTTC. Protein sequence: CASSSIGSGANVLTF.

CDR3 sequence (DNA): TGTGCCAGCAGCTTGCGAGGGGGAAGGGAAGGCTACACCTTC. Encoded protein: CASSLRGGREGYTF. The rearrangement links TRBV5-6 to TRBJ1-2, with TRBD1 as a possible D gene (6 bases). The CDR3 has 14 residues. The V gene's germline CDR1 is SGHDT and CDR2 YYEEEE. V was cut by 1 base and J by 8 bases, with 15 bases left in between.